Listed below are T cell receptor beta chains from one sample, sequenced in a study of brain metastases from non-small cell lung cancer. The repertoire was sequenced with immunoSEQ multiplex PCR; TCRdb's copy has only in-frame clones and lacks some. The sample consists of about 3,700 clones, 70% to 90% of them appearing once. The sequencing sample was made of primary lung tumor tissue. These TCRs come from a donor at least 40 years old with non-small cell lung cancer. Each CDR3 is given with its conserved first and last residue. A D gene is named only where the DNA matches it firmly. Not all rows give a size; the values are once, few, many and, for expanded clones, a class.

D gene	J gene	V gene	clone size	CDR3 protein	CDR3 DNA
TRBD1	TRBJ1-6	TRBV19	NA	CASSMTGINSPLHF	TGTGCCAGTAGTATGACAGGGATCAATTCACCCCTCCACTTT
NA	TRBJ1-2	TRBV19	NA	CASSFRAGFSGYTF	TGTGCCAGTAGTTTCCGGGCGGGCTTTTCTGGCTATACCTTC
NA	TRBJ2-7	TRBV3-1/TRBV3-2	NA	CASSSSLPPYEQYF	TGTGCCAGCAGCTCGTCTCTACCGCCCTACGAGCAGTACTTC
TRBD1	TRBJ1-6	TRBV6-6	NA	CASSLQGSSYNSPLHF	TGTGCCAGCAGCCTACAGGGGAGCTCCTATAATTCACCCCTCCACTTT
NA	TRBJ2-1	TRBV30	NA	CAWSGGKNEQFF	TGTGCCTGGAGTGGAGGAAAGAATGAGCAGTTCTTC
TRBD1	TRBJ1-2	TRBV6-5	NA	CASTEQGSPNYGYTF	TGTGCCAGCACCGAACAGGGGAGCCCTAACTATGGCTACACTTTC
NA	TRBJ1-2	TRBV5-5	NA	CASRLEAFYGYTF	TGTGCCAGCAGATTAGAGGCATTCTATGGCTACACCTTC
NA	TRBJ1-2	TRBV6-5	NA	CASSYRGGGYTF	TGTGCCAGCAGTTATAGGGGAGGTGGCTACACCTTC
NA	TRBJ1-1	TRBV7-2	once	CASSSGLTGPAFF	TGTGCCAGCAGCTCTGGACTCACCGGCCCAGCTTTCTTT
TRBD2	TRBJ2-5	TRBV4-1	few	CASSQETHGLAGGRETQYF	TGCGCCAGCAGCCAAGAGACCCATGGACTAGCGGGGGGAAGGGAGACCCAGTACTTC
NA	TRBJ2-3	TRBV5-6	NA	CASSFQWGGLADTQYF	TGTGCCAGCAGCTTCCAGTGGGGGGGCCTCGCAGATACGCAGTATTTT
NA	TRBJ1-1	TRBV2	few	CASSGGRQGNTEAFF	TGTGCCAGCAGCGGTGGGCGGCAGGGGAACACTGAAGCTTTCTTT
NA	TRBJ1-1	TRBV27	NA	CAIKIQGQAFF	TGTGCCATCAAAATACAGGGTCAGGCTTTCTTT
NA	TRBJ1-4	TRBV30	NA	CAWREQNEKLFF	TGTGCCTGGAGGGAGCAGAATGAAAAACTGTTTTTT
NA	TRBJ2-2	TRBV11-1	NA	CASSFDGNTGELFF	TGTGCCAGCAGCTTTGACGGGAACACCGGGGAGCTGTTTTTT
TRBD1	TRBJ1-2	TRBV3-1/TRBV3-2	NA	CASTASDRYNYGYTF	TGTGCCAGCACCGCCTCGGACAGGTACAACTATGGCTACACCTTC
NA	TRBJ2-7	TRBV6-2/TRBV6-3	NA	CASSYSGELGEQYF	TGTGCCAGCAGTTACTCGGGAGAGCTGGGCGAGCAGTACTTC
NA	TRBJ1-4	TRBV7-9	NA	CASSFTRRLATNEKLFF	TGTGCCAGCAGCTTTACTCGGAGATTGGCAACTAATGAAAAACTGTTTTTT
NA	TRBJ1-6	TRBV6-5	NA	CASSYSKRGTYSPLHF	TGTGCCAGCAGTTACTCGAAAAGAGGGACTTATTCACCCCTCCACTTT
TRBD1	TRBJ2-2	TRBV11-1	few	CASSLDRGLTGELFF	TGTGCCAGCAGCTTAGACAGGGGGCTCACCGGGGAGCTGTTTTTT
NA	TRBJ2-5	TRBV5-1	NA	CVSSPSRETQYF	TGCGTCAGCAGCCCGTCCAGGGAGACCCAGTACTTC
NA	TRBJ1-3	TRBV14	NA	CASSQDQGGSSGNTIYF	TGTGCCAGCAGCCAAGATCAAGGAGGAAGCTCTGGAAACACCATATATTTT
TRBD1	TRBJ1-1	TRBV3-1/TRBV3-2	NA	CASSTGTGWVTEAFF	TGTGCCAGCAGCACCGGGACAGGGTGGGTCACTGAAGCTTTCTTT
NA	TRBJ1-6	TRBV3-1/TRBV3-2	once	CASSQYRCFRNSPLHF	TGTGCCAGCAGCCAATATCGATGCTTCCGTAATTCACCCCTCCACTTT
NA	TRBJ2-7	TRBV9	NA	CASSPRDPSYEQYF	TGTGCCAGCAGCCCCCGGGATCCCTCCTACGAGCAGTACTTC
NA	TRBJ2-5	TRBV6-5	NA	CASSSPGSQETQYF	TGTGCCAGCAGCTCTCCGGGTAGCCAAGAGACCCAGTACTTC
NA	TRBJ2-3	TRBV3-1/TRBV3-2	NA	CASSLSRDAGVDTQYF	TGTGCCAGCAGCCTTTCCCGAGACGCTGGCGTGGATACGCAGTATTTT
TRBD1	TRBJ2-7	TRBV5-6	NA	CASSVDRAYYEQYF	TGTGCCAGCAGCGTGGACAGGGCCTACTACGAGCAGTACTTC
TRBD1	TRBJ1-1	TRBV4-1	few	CASSQSPGTGAEAFF	TGCGCCAGCAGCCAGAGCCCCGGGACAGGGGCGGAAGCTTTCTTT
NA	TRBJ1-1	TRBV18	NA	CASSPIRGPEAFF	TGTGCCAGCTCACCAATTCGGGGCCCTGAAGCTTTCTTT
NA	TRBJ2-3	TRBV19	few	CASKPPPPGTDTQYF	TGTGCCAGCAAACCCCCCCCGCCTGGCACAGATACGCAGTATTTT
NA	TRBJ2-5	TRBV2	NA	CASSDRVQGGETQYF	TGTGCCAGCAGTGACCGGGTCCAGGGTGGGGAGACCCAGTACTTC
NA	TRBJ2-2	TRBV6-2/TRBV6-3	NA	CASSYPPGWEDTGELFF	TGTGCCAGCAGTTACCCCCCAGGATGGGAAGACACCGGGGAGCTGTTTTTT
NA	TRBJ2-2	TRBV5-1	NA	CASSQRVWNTGELFF	TGCGCCAGCAGTCAGAGGGTCTGGAACACCGGGGAGCTGTTTTTT
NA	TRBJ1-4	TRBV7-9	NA	CASRTGAFPNEKLFF	TGTGCCAGCAGGACGGGGGCTTTCCCGAATGAAAAACTGTTTTTT
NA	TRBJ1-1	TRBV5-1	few	CASSLFSLDTEAFF	TGCGCCAGCAGCTTATTCTCACTGGACACTGAAGCTTTCTTT
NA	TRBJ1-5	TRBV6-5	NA	CASSYVRSNQPQHF	TGTGCCAGCAGTTACGTACGTAGTAATCAGCCCCAGCATTTT
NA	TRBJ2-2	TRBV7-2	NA	CASSSGRNGELFF	TGTGCCAGCAGCTCCGGAAGGAACGGGGAGCTGTTTTTT
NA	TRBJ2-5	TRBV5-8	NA	CAGSPRRETQYF	TGTGCCGGCTCCCCCAGGCGGGAGACCCAGTACTTC
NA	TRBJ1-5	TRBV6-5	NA	CASSRWGKGQPQHF	TGTGCCAGCAGCCGATGGGGGAAAGGACAGCCCCAGCATTTT
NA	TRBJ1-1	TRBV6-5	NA	CASSRTVNTEAFF	TGTGCCAGCAGTCGCACTGTGAACACTGAAGCTTTCTTT
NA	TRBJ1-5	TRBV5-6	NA	CASSFGTGNQPQHF	TGTGCCAGCAGCTTCGGGACGGGCAATCAGCCCCAGCATTTT
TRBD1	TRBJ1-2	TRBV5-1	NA	CASSSEGALFGYTF	TGCGCCAGCAGTTCTGAGGGGGCCCTGTTTGGCTACACCTTC
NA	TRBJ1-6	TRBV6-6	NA	CASSFSPAASPLHF	TGTGCCAGCAGTTTTTCGCCAGCAGCTTCACCCCTCCACTTT
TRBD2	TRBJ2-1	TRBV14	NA	CVSSRSGGAGNEQFF	TGTGTCAGCAGCCGTAGCGGGGGGGCCGGCAATGAGCAGTTCTTC
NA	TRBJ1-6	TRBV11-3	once	CASAGGGDSPLHF	TGTGCCAGCGCTGGGGGGGGCGATTCACCCCTCCACTTT